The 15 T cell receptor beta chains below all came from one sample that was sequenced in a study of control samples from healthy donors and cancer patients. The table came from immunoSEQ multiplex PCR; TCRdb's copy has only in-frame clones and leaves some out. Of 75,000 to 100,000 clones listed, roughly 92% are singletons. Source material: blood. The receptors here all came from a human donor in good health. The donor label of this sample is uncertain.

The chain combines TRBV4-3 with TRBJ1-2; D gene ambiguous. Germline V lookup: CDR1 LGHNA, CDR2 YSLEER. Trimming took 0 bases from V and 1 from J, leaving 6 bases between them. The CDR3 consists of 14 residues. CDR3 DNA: TGCGCCAGCAGCCAAGATGTATTTAACTATGGCTACACCTTC. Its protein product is CASSQDVFNYGYTF.

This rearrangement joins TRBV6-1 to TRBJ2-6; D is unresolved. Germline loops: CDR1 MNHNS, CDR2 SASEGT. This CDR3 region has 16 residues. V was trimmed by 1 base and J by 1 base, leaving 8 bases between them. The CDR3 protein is CASSEESGSGANVLTF. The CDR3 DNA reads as TGTGCCAGCAGTGAAGAGTCTGGGTCTGGGGCCAACGTCCTGACTTTC.

For the CDR3, the DNA is TGCGCCAGCAGCCTCGACACCTACACTGAAGCTTTCTTT. Encoded protein: CASSLDTYTEAFF. The chain joins TRBV5-1 to TRBJ1-1; D not certain. The germline gives CDR1 SGHRS, CDR2 YFSETQ. Trimming cost V 4 bases and J 3 bases, with 10 bases left between them. The CDR3 spans 13 residues. The full variable domain, rest sourced from reference TRBV5-1 and TRBJ1-1, is KAGVTQTPRYLIKTRGQQVTLSCSPISGHRSVSWYQQTPGQGLQFLFEYFSETQRNKGNFPGRFSGRQFSNSRSEMNVSTLELGDSALYLCASSLDTYTEAFFGQGTRLTVV.

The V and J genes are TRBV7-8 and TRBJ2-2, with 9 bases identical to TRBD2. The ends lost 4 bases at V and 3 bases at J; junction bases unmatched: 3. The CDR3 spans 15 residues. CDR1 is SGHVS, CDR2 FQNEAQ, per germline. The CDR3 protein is CASSSIAGDTGELFF. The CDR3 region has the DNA TGTGCCAGCAGCTCAATAGCGGGGGACACCGGGGAGCTGTTTTTT.

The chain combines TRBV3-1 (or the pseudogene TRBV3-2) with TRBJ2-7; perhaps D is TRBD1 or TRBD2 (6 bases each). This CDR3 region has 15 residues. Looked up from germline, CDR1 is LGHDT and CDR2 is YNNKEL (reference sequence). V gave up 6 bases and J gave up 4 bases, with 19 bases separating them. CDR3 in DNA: TGTGCCAGCAGTCAATCGGCTGGGGGGCTTTACGAGCAGTACTTC. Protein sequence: CASSQSAGGLYEQYF.

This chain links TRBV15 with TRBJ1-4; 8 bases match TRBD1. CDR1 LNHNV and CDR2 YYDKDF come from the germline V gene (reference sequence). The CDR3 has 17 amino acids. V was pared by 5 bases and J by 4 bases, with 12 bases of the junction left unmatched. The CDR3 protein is CATSSRSGQGYNEKLFF. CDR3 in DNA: TGTGCCACCAGCTCCCGATCAGGACAGGGTTATAATGAAAAACTGTTTTTT.

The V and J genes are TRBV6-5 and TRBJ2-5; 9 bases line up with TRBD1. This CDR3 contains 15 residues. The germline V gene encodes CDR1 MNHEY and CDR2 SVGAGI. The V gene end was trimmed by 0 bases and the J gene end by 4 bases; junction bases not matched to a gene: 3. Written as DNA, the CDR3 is TGTGCCAGCAGTTACTCAACGACAGGGGGAGAGACCCAGTACTTC. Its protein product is CASSYSTTGGETQYF.

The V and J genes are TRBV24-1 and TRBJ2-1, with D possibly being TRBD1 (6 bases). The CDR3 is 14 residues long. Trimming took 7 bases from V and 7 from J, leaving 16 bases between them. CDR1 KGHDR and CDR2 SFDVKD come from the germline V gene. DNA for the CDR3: TGTGCCACCAGGCTTAGTTCAGGGGCGAATGAGCAGTTCTTC. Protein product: CATRLSSGANEQFF.

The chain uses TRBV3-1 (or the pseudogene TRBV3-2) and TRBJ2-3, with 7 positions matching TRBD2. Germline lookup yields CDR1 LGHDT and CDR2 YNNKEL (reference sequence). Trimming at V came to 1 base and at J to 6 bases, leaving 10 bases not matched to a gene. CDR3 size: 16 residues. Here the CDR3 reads CASSQGIGLVGDTQYF. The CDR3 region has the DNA TGTGCCAGCAGCCAAGGAATTGGACTAGTTGGTGATACGCAGTATTTT.

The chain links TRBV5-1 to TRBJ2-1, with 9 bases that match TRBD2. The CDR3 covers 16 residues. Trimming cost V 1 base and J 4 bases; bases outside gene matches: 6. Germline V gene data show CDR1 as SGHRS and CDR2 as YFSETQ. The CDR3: CASSLRTSAVYNEQFF. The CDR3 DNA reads TGCGCCAGCAGCTTGAGGACTAGCGCGGTATACAATGAGCAGTTCTTC. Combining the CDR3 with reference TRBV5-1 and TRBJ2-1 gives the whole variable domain KAGVTQTPRYLIKTRGQQVTLSCSPISGHRSVSWYQQTPGQGLQFLFEYFSETQRNKGNFPGRFSGRQFSNSRSEMNVSTLELGDSALYLCASSLRTSAVYNEQFFGPGTRLTVL.

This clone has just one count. CDR3 sequence (DNA): TGTGCCAGCAGTTTGGGACAGAATGGCTACACCTTC. Translating it yields CASSLGQNGYTF. The chain couples TRBV28 to TRBJ1-2, with 7 positions matching TRBD1. J lost 6 bases, V lost 3 bases, and 1 base had no gene match. The CDR3 totals 12 residues. CDR1 is MDHEN, CDR2 SYDVKM, per germline.

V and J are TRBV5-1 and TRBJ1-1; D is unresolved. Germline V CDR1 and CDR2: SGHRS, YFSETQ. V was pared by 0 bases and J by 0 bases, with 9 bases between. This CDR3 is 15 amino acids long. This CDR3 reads CASSLDPGLNTEAFF. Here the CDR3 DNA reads TGCGCCAGCAGCTTGGACCCGGGGTTGAACACTGAAGCTTTCTTT.

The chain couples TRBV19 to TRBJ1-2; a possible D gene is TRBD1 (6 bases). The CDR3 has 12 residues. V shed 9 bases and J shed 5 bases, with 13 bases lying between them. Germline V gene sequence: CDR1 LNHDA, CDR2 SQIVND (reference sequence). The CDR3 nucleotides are TGTGCCAGCGGAGGGGGGAGATATGGCTACACCTTC. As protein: CASGGGRYGYTF. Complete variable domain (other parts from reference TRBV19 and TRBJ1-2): DGGITQSPKYLFRKEGQNVTLSCEQNLNHDAMYWYRQDPGQGLRLIYYSQIVNDFQKGDIAEGYSVSREKKESFPLTVTSAQKNPTAFYLCASGGGRYGYTFGSGTRLTVV.

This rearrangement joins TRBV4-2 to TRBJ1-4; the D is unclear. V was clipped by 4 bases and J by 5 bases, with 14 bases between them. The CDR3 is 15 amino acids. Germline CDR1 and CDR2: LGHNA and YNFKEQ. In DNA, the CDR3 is TGTGCCAGCAGCCCAGGTGACAAAATAAATGAAAAACTGTTTTTT. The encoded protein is CASSPGDKINEKLFF.

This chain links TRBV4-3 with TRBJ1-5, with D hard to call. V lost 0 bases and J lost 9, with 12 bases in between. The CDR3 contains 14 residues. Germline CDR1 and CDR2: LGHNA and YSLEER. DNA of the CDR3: TGCGCCAGCAGCCAAGATTTAGTTACTGGGCCCCAGCATTTT. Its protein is CASSQDLVTGPQHF.